This T cell receptor (beta chain) emerged from a study of identical twins. Study-level findings and limits: Insertions were fewer in abundant cord blood beta clonotypes, whereas memory repertoires showed none of this pattern. The same donors were not followed; conclusions instead depended on cross-sectional statistical analysis.

Unique molecular identifiers were in the cDNA, with template-switch universal primer binding. TCRdb fed the 5' RACE reads into MiXCR, producing one record per CDR3 protein. The sample carries 1.5 million to 2 million distinct CDR3 sequences, roughly 35% recorded once. This clonotype has just a few counts. The antigen is undetermined. Donors were all healthy Caucasians. Specimen: cord blood. The source of this sequence is a newborn girl in good health.

The CDR3 coding sequence is TGTGCCAGCAGCTTACTGACGGGGGCTCCGCAGCCCCAGCATTTT. It specifies CASSLLTGAPQPQHF. The chain links TRBV5-6 to TRBJ1-5; possibly TRBD1 for D (6 bases). The CDR3 is 15 amino acids. The V end was cut by 2 bases, the J end by 7 bases, with 16 bases between. CDR1 and CDR2 (germline): SGHDT, YYEEEE.